This T cell receptor beta chain originates from a study of T cells after yellow fever vaccination. In regard to this clonotype: The antigen is not known.

In making TCR cDNA, 5'RACE template switching added a universal primer site and UMIs to it. Using its own MiXCR run on the 5' RACE reads, TCRdb lists one record per CDR3 protein. The sample has around 590,000 distinct CDR3 sequences, roughly 12% seen once. Germline trimming cut 7 bases from V and 5 bases from J; bases unmatched to any gene: 13. The germline V gene encodes CDR1 SQVTM and CDR2 ANQGSEA. The CDR3 extends over 16 amino acids. Findings and caveats of the study: Post-booster reappearance was seen for most primary-vaccination clones (around 96% CD4, 85% to 90% CD8). Researchers report a weaker secondary response that nonetheless peaked faster, day 5 versus 15. Overall, a small share of clonotypes was seen in both CD4 and CD8 compartments.

This TCR derives from a man aged 30 to 45 who received the YFV17D yellow fever vaccine. The chain couples TRBV29-1 to TRBJ2-3; TRBD1 aligns across 12 bases. Sequencing was performed on PBMCs, taken on the day of the yellow fever booster vaccination. CDR3 DNA sequence: TGCAGCGCGGATACCGGGACAGGGGGCAAGGAAGATACGCAGTATTTT. This encodes CSADTGTGGKEDTQYF.